These 13 T cell receptor beta chains originate from one sample sequenced in a study of Graves' ophthalmopathy and Graves' hyperthyroidism. TCR beta CDR3 regions were amplified from RNA transcripts. Second-round multiplex PCR came after first-round RT-PCR with HTBI primers. TCRdb fed the multiplex PCR reads into MiXCR, producing one record per CDR3 protein. The data hold 200,000 to 300,000 distinct CDR3 sequences, with 45% observed a single time. The specimen was peripheral blood. The source is an adult man with Graves' ophthalmopathy.

For this clonotype: Since a much larger clone is just one base distant, this may be a read error. CDR3 DNA: TGCGCCAGCAGCTGGGGCAGGACTAACTATGGCTACACCTTC. Translated: CASSWGRTNYGYTF. The chain is built from TRBV9 and TRBJ1-2; a possible D gene is TRBD1 (5 bases). The CDR3 has 14 residues. Germline-derived CDR1 and CDR2 are SGDLS and YYNGEE.

The chain joins TRBV20-1 to TRBJ1-4; tentative D call: TRBD1 (6 bases). Germline V gene sequence: CDR1 DFQATT, CDR2 SNEGSKA (reference sequence). V was trimmed by 3 bases and J by 4 bases, leaving 15 bases between them. The length of the CDR3 is 15 residues. CDR3 in amino acids: CSAREGGAGNEKLFF. DNA for the CDR3: TGCAGTGCTAGGGAAGGGGGTGCGGGTAATGAAAAACTGTTTTTT.

This clonotype came up a few times. V is TRBV9 and J is TRBJ2-2; D remains unclear. With 5 bases removed from V and 2 bases from J, the gap between germline ends came to 16 bases. The CDR3 covers 16 residues. Per the germline V gene, CDR1 is SGDLS and CDR2 is YYNGEE. The CDR3 is CASSHRRYINTGELFF. In nucleotides, the CDR3 is TGTGCCAGCAGTCACCGGCGGTACATTAACACCGGGGAGCTGTTTTTT.

The chain joins TRBV2 to TRBJ1-5; TRBD1 matches 7 bases. Germline assignment: CDR1 SNHLY and CDR2 FYNNEI. The CDR3 is 14 residues long. V shed 5 bases and J 5 bases; nucleotides not matched to a gene: 6. The chain's CDR3 is CASSLRQGHQPQHF. The CDR3 bases are TGTGCCAGCAGTCTACGACAGGGACATCAGCCCCAGCATTTT.

V gene TRBV20-1 combines with J gene TRBJ2-6, with D perhaps given as TRBD1 or TRBD2 (5 bases each). Germline V gene lookup returns CDR1 DFQATT and CDR2 SNEGSKA (reference sequence). Trimming pared 6 bases from V and 2 bases from J, leaving 14 bases between. The CDR3 runs 15 residues. The CDR3 is CSAKPVGAGANVLTF. The DNA of the CDR3 is TGCAGTGCCAAACCCGTGGGGGCTGGGGCCAACGTCCTGACTTTC.

This clonotype was found a few times. In nucleotides, the CDR3 is TGCAGCGCCCACCCCAGGGGATACGGCTACACCTTC. Translated, it gives CSAHPRGYGYTF. V gene TRBV29-1 combines with J gene TRBJ1-2, with D tentatively TRBD1 (6 bases). The CDR3 totals 12 residues. Trimming left V 7 bases short and J 8 bases short, with 17 bases between. CDR1 is SQVTM and CDR2 is ANQGSEA in the germline V gene.

In regard to this clonotype: This may stem from a read error, because a much larger clone lies one nucleotide away. This chain joins TRBV29-1 and TRBJ1-2; weak D call: TRBD1 (6 bases). Germline assignment: CDR1 SQVTM and CDR2 ANQGSEA. The length of the CDR3 is 13 residues. V was clipped by 4 bases and J by 7 bases, with 16 bases between them. CDR3: CSVVGGRGIGYTF. The CDR3 nucleotides read TGCAGCGTTGTTGGGGGCAGGGGAATTGGCTACACCTTC.

The rearrangement uses TRBV5-1 and TRBJ2-6; perhaps TRBD2 as D (6 bases). The CDR3 extends over 17 amino acids. The germline V and J ends were trimmed by 7 bases and 0 bases, with 17 bases remaining between them. Germline CDR1 and CDR2: SGHRS and YFSETQ. As DNA, the CDR3 is TGCGCCAGCTCGCGGGAACGCGGGCGCTCTGGGGCCAACGTCCTGACTTTC. This encodes CASSRERGRSGANVLTF.

The chain couples TRBV15 to TRBJ1-2; D remains unclear. V was trimmed by 0 bases and J by 3 bases, leaving 5 bases between them. The CDR3 consists of 13 residues. Germline lookup yields CDR1 LNHNV and CDR2 YYDKDF (reference sequence). In DNA, the CDR3 is TGTGCCACCAGCAGAGAACAGCACTATGGCTACACCTTC. This gives the protein CATSREQHYGYTF. Full variable domain (remainder filled in from reference TRBV15 and TRBJ1-2): DAMVIQNPRYQVTQFGKPVTLSCSQTLNHNVMYWYQQKSSQAPKLLFHYYDKDFNNEADTPDNFQSRRPNTSFCFLDIRSPGLGDTAMYLCATSREQHYGYTFGSGTRLTVV.

The V gene is TRBV6-5, the J gene TRBJ1-1; no firm D call. CDR1 is MNHEY, CDR2 SVGAGI, per germline. Trimming left V 5 bases short and J 0 bases short, with 13 bases between. CDR3 length: 15 amino acids. The CDR3, as DNA: TGTGCCAGCAGTAACGGAGGAGGGATGAACACTGAAGCTTTCTTT. It encodes CASSNGGGMNTEAFF.

The chain uses TRBV7-3 and TRBJ1-2; TRBD1 might be the D (5 bases). Germline V CDR1 and CDR2: SGHTA, FQGTGA. CDR3 length equals 18 residues. Trimming took off 6 bases at V and 3 bases at J, with 26 bases between the two ends. The CDR3 sequence: CASSPAVLVGRGDYGYTF. The CDR3 DNA is TGTGCCAGCAGTCCAGCGGTCTTAGTGGGGAGGGGAGACTATGGCTACACCTTC.

This clonotype was seen a handful of times. The chain joins TRBV10-3 to TRBJ2-2; possibly TRBD1 for D (5 bases). The V gene's germline CDR1 is ENHRY and CDR2 SYGVKD. This CDR3 has 15 residues. The ends were cut back, 0 bases at V and 1 base at J, with 6 bases in the middle. CDR3 bases: TGTGCCATCAGTGAGTCCCAGGGGAACACCGGGGAGCTGTTTTTT. Translated, it gives CAISESQGNTGELFF.

This clonotype was counted a few times. This chain uses TRBV2 with TRBJ1-5; D not certain. CDR1 SNHLY and CDR2 FYNNEI come from the germline V gene. V was shortened by 8 bases and J by 4 bases, with 12 bases between the two germline ends. This CDR3 has 13 residues. The CDR3 nucleotides read TGTGCCAGCGTTGGGGAATTAAATCAGCCCCAGCATTTT. This codes for CASVGELNQPQHF.